The 16 T cell receptor beta chains reported below all come from one sample, sequenced in a study of T cells after yellow fever vaccination. TCRdb redid the calling of the 5' RACE reads with MiXCR, one entry per CDR3 protein. The sample has hundreds of thousands of distinct CDR3 sequences; around 8.6% are singletons. The sequencing here drew on CD4+ T cells sorted from PBMCs, taken 5 days after the yellow fever booster vaccination. Source of these receptors: a young man who received the YFV17D yellow fever vaccine.

This clonotype appeared a few times. This chain links TRBV20-1 with TRBJ1-5; unclear D gene. The CDR3 is made up of 12 amino acids. Germline V gives CDR1 DFQATT, CDR2 SNEGSKA (reference sequence). The V and J ends lost 6 bases and 7 bases respectively, with 13 bases between them. The CDR3 loop reads CSASMGGQPQHF. DNA of the CDR3: TGCAGTGCCTCTATGGGTGGGCAGCCCCAGCATTTT.

This clonotype was detected many times. This sequence joins TRBV28 and TRBJ2-2; 7 nucleotides agree with TRBD2. The CDR3 has 15 residues. J lost 0 bases, V lost 6 bases, and 4 bases had no gene match. The germline gives CDR1 MDHEN, CDR2 SYDVKM. The chain's CDR3 is CASSRTSANTGELFF. DNA of the CDR3: TGTGCCAGCAGCCGCACTAGCGCGAACACCGGGGAGCTGTTTTTT.

This clonotype has ten or more counts. This sequence joins TRBV6-2 or TRBV6-3 and TRBJ2-7; possibly TRBD1 or TRBD2 for D (5 bases each). This CDR3 region has 14 residues. Trimming cost V 8 bases and J 4 bases, with 18 bases left between them. CDR1 and CDR2 (germline): MNHEY, SVGEGT. CDR3 nucleotides: TGTGCCAGCGTAAGGGGCGGGCAGTCTTACGAGCAGTACTTC. It encodes CASVRGGQSYEQYF.

This clonotype was observed a handful of times. The J gene is TRBJ1-1, the V gene TRBV20-1; D call uncertain. V lost 6 bases to trimming and J lost 1 base, with 12 bases between them. CDR1 and CDR2 (germline): DFQATT, SNEGSKA (reference sequence). The CDR3 contains 13 residues. The chain's CDR3 is CSAERHPNTEAFF. The DNA for the CDR3 is TGCAGTGCCGAGCGGCACCCGAACACTGAAGCTTTCTTT.

In its sample, this clonotype was seen many times. The chain uses TRBV4-2 and TRBJ1-5; tentatively, D is TRBD1 (5 bases). V dropped 3 bases and J dropped 2 bases, with 14 bases sitting between them. The germline V gene encodes CDR1 LGHNA and CDR2 YNFKEQ. CDR3 size: 16 residues. As DNA, the CDR3 is TGTGCCAGCAGCCATAGTCGGGCAGGGCGCAATCAGCCCCAGCATTTT. It specifies CASSHSRAGRNQPQHF.

The chain links TRBV6-2 or TRBV6-3 to TRBJ2-1; 9 nucleotides agree with TRBD2. Looked up from germline, CDR1 is MNHEY and CDR2 is SVGEGT. The CDR3 spans 15 residues. J was trimmed by 0 bases and V by 7 bases; bases with no gene match: 4. The CDR3: CASINSGGSYNEQFF. CDR3 nucleotide sequence: TGTGCCAGCATTAATAGCGGGGGCTCCTACAATGAGCAGTTCTTC.

This clonotype was observed a handful of times. This chain links TRBV20-1 with TRBJ1-1; 7 bases match TRBD1. V lost 5 bases, J lost 2 bases, and 5 bases stayed unmatched. Germline CDR1 reads DFQATT; CDR2 reads SNEGSKA (reference sequence). This CDR3 contains 13 residues. The CDR3 reads CSACDRANTEAFF. The CDR3 bases are TGCAGTGCTTGCGACAGGGCCAACACTGAAGCTTTCTTT.

J is TRBJ1-1 and V is TRBV18; TRBD1 aligns across 8 bases. This CDR3 spans 14 amino acids. The junction had 5 bases not matched to a gene; V was cut back by 4 bases and J by 4 bases. Germline V gene lookup returns CDR1 KGHSH and CDR2 LQKENI. The CDR3 DNA reads TGTGCCAGCTCACGCCGGGACAGGCCCACTGAAGCTTTCTTT. It specifies CASSRRDRPTEAFF. The full variable domain, with the rest looked up from reference TRBV18 and TRBJ1-1, is NAGVMQNPRHLVRRRGQEARLRCSPMKGHSHVYWYRQLPEEGLKFMVYLQKENIIDESGMPKERFSAEFPKEGPSILRIQQVVRGDSAAYFCASSRRDRPTEAFFGQGTRLTVV.

This clonotype appeared many times. This chain links TRBV5-6 with TRBJ1-4, with D perhaps matching TRBD1 (5 bases). Germline CDR1 and CDR2: SGHDT and YYEEEE. This CDR3 is built from 15 residues. The germline V and J ends were trimmed by 2 bases and 7 bases, with 15 bases remaining between them. CDR3 in amino acids: CASSFLSRDGEKLFF. The CDR3 DNA reads as TGTGCCAGCAGCTTCTTATCCAGGGACGGTGAAAAACTGTTTTTT.

This rearrangement joins TRBV12-3 or TRBV12-4 to TRBJ2-4, with 7 bases matching TRBD1. The CDR3 runs to 14 residues. The trim removed 6 bases at V and 8 bases at J, leaving 10 bases unmatched. CDR3 residues: CASRTDREWDIQYF. CDR3 DNA sequence: TGTGCCAGCAGAACCGACAGGGAGTGGGACATTCAGTACTTC.

The rearrangement links TRBV6-6 to TRBJ2-4; TRBD1 agrees at 7 bases. CDR1 and CDR2 (germline): MNHNY, SVGAGI (reference sequence). This CDR3 is built from 15 residues. Trimming at V came to 7 bases and at J to 0 bases, leaving 6 bases not matched to a gene. CDR3 amino acids: CASTRQGVAKNIQYF. In nucleotides, the CDR3 is TGTGCCAGCACTCGACAGGGAGTAGCCAAAAACATTCAGTACTTC.

In this sample, this clonotype turned up a few times. CDR3 protein: CASSLGEQMNTEAFF. The DNA for the CDR3 is TGTGCCAGCAGCTTAGGGGAACAGATGAACACTGAAGCTTTCTTT. This chain connects TRBV7-9 to TRBJ1-1; D unresolved. Germline V CDR1 and CDR2: SEHNR, FQNEAQ (reference sequence). Trimming stripped 1 base from V and 0 bases from J, with 9 bases between. The CDR3 runs to 15 residues.

This clonotype has ten or more counts. This chain links TRBV11-3 with TRBJ2-7; D is unresolved. CDR1 is SGHNT, CDR2 YENEEA, per germline. Trimming took off 6 bases at V and 7 bases at J, with 16 bases between the two ends. The CDR3 is made up of 13 amino acids. CDR3 loop: CASSKAVQREQYF. The DNA for the CDR3 is TGTGCCAGCAGTAAGGCTGTCCAGAGGGAGCAGTACTTC.

This clonotype was counted only a few times. The rearrangement joins TRBV7-2 to TRBJ2-3; tentative D call: TRBD1 (6 bases). V lost 5 bases, J lost 7 bases, and 13 bases lay in between. The CDR3 spans 13 residues. In germline, CDR1 is SGHTA, CDR2 FQGNSA. CDR3 coding DNA: TGTGCCAGCAGCCAGTTAGGGGGTAATACGCAGTATTTT. It is translated as CASSQLGGNTQYF.

The chain is built from TRBV4-1 and TRBJ2-3; the D gene could be TRBD1 or TRBD2 (6 bases each). This CDR3 spans 14 amino acids. V lost 2 bases to trimming and J lost 4 bases, with 10 bases between them. CDR1 and CDR2 from the germline V gene are MGHRA and YSYEKL. CDR3 in DNA: TGCGCCAGCAGCCAAACGGGGGCGGCAGATACGCAGTATTTT. Encoded protein: CASSQTGAADTQYF.

This clonotype was seen many times. V and J are TRBV6-6 and TRBJ2-3; D unresolved. The germline V gene has CDR1 MNHNY and CDR2 SVGAGI (reference sequence). V gave up 6 bases and J gave up 7 bases, with 11 bases separating them. The CDR3 is 12 residues long. DNA for the CDR3: TGTGCCAGCAGCCCTCAATCGTATACGCAGTATTTT. Protein: CASSPQSYTQYF.